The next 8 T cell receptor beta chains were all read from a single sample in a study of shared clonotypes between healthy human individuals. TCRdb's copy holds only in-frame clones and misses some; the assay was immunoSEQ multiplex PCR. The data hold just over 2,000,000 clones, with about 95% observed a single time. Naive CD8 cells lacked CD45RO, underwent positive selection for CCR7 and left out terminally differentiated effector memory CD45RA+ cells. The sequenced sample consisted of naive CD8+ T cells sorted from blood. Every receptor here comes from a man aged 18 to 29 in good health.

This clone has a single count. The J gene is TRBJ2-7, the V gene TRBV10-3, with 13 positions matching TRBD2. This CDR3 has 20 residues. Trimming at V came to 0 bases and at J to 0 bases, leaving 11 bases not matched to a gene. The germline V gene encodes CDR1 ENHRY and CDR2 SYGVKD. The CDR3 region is CAISESQSGLAGTSSYEQYF. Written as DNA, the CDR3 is TGTGCCATCAGTGAGTCCCAATCGGGACTAGCGGGAACGAGCTCCTACGAGCAGTACTTC.

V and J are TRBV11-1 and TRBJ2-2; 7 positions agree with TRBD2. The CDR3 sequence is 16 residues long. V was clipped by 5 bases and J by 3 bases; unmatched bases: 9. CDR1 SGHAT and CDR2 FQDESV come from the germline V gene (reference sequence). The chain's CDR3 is CASSNVGGKDTGELFF. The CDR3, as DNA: TGTGCCAGCAGCAACGTCGGGGGGAAGGACACCGGGGAGCTGTTTTTT.

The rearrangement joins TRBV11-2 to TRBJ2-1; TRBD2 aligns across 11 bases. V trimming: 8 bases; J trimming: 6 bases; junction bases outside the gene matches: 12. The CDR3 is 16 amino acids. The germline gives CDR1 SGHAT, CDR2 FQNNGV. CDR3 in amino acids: CASGGLFSGRVNEQFF. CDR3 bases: TGTGCCAGCGGCGGCCTCTTTAGCGGGAGGGTCAATGAGCAGTTCTTC.

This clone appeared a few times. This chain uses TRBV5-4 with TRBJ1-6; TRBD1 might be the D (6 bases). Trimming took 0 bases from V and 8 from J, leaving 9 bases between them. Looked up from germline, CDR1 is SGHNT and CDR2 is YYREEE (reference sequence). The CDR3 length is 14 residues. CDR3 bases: TGTGCCAGCAGCTTGGAAGGGGGGCATTCACCCCTCCACTTT. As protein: CASSLEGGHSPLHF.

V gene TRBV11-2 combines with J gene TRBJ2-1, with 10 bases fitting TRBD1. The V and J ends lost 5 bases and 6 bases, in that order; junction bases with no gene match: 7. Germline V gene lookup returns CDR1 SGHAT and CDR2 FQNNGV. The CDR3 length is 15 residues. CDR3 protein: CASSPGGTGANEQFF. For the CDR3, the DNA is TGTGCCAGCAGCCCCGGCGGGACAGGGGCCAATGAGCAGTTCTTC.

CDR3 loop: CASSQSGTGVQPQHF. For the CDR3, the DNA is TGTGCCAGCAGCCAATCCGGGACAGGGGTTCAGCCCCAGCATTTT. This chain links TRBV16 with TRBJ1-5; 10 nucleotides align to TRBD1. V dropped 0 bases and J dropped 6; count of bases not matched to a gene: 2. This CDR3 contains 15 residues. Looked up from germline, CDR1 is KGHSY and CDR2 is FQNENV.

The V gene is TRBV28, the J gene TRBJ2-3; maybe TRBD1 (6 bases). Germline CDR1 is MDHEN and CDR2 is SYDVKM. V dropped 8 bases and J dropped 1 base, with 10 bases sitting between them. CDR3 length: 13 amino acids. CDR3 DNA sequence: TGTGCCAGCCGTGCAGGGGGCACAGATACGCAGTATTTT. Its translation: CASRAGGTDTQYF.

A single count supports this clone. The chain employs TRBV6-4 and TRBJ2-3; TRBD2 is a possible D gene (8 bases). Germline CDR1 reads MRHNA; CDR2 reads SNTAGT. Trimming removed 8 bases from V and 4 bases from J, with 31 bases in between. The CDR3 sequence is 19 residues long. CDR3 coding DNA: TGTGCCAGCCCGGAGGGGGCTAGCGGGTACCCCTGGGTAGCAGATACGCAGTATTTT. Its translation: CASPEGASGYPWVADTQYF.